A single sample is the source of the 20 T cell receptor beta chains below, sequenced in a study of cytomegalovirus exposure and HLA in healthy donors. Measured with immunoSEQ multiplex PCR; TCRdb has only the in-frame clones, and not every one. Of more than 250,000 clones in the sample, around 87% were seen once. Input material: PBMCs. Receptors originate from a woman in her 30s in good health and CMV-seropositive.

The genes are TRBV18 and TRBJ2-7, with 9 bases aligning to TRBD1. This CDR3 region has 14 residues. Germline loops: CDR1 KGHSH, CDR2 LQKENI. V was clipped by 4 bases and J by 3 bases; unmatched bases: 4. Written as DNA, the CDR3 is TGTGCCAGCTCACAACAGGGGGCGGGCTACGAGCAGTACTTC. Amino acids: CASSQQGAGYEQYF.

This clone was seen more than once but under ten times. The chain is built from TRBV9 and TRBJ1-2; D is perhaps TRBD1 (6 bases). Germline assignment: CDR1 SGDLS and CDR2 YYNGEE. Deletions cut 3 bases from V and 1 base from J, with 7 bases between. The CDR3 runs to 13 residues. The DNA of the CDR3 is TGTGCCAGCAGCGAGGGGGATAACTATGGCTACACCTTC. As protein: CASSEGDNYGYTF.

The chain has TRBV7-2 and TRBJ2-1, with a weak D call TRBD2 (5 bases). The CDR3 is 15 residues long. In germline, CDR1 is SGHTA, CDR2 FQGNSA. With 2 bases removed from V and 4 bases from J, the gap between germline ends came to 12 bases. Here the CDR3 reads CASSLRASGYNEQFF. The CDR3 region has the DNA TGTGCCAGCAGCTTACGTGCGTCGGGGTACAATGAGCAGTTCTTC.

This chain connects TRBV27 to TRBJ2-5; D is undetermined. The CDR3 covers 13 residues. V lost 1 base and J 1 base, leaving 4 bases between the germline ends. CDR1 and CDR2 from the germline V gene are MNHEY and SMNVEV (reference sequence). CDR3 in amino acids: CASSLWSQETQYF. The CDR3 nucleotides are TGTGCCAGCAGTTTATGGTCCCAAGAGACCCAGTACTTC.

This chain joins TRBV9 and TRBJ2-7, with 14 positions matching TRBD2. The germline V gene encodes CDR1 SGDLS and CDR2 YYNGEE. The length of the CDR3 is 18 residues. V lost 0 bases and J lost 2; bases outside the gene matches: 7. The CDR3 region is CASSVGGTSGRVTYEQYF. CDR3 coding DNA: TGTGCCAGCAGCGTAGGCGGGACTAGCGGGAGAGTTACCTACGAGCAGTACTTC.

This chain connects TRBV7-2 to TRBJ1-5; TRBD1 might be the D (6 bases). This CDR3 region has 19 residues. The V end was cut by 2 bases, the J end by 5 bases, with 25 bases between. Germline values: CDR1 SGHTA, CDR2 FQGNSA. The DNA for the CDR3 is TGTGCCAGCAGCTTATACCCCGTGGGGGGGGCAGGGAAAGATCAGCCCCAGCATTTT. It specifies CASSLYPVGGAGKDQPQHF.

The V call is TRBV30, the J call TRBJ1-1; tentative D call: TRBD1 (6 bases). Per germline, CDR1 GTSNPN and CDR2 SVGIG (reference sequence). The CDR3 covers 13 residues. V lost 3 bases to trimming and J lost 6 bases, with 14 bases between them. As DNA, the CDR3 is TGTGCCTGGAGCTGGGGGGCGGAGGCTGAAGCTTTCTTT. The encoded protein is CAWSWGAEAEAFF.

This clone has just one count. The CDR3 sequence: CASSYSMVPNGYTF. The CDR3 DNA sequence: TGTGCCAGCAGTTACTCTATGGTGCCAAATGGCTACACCTTC. The V gene is TRBV6-5, the J gene TRBJ1-2; D unclear. CDR1 and CDR2 from the germline V gene are MNHEY and SVGAGI. Trimming took 0 bases from V and 6 from J, leaving 11 bases between them. This CDR3 is built from 14 residues.

The rearrangement links TRBV13 to TRBJ2-1; TRBD2 might be the D (6 bases). V lost 2 bases, J lost 2 bases, and 10 bases lay in between. CDR1 is PRHDT, CDR2 FYEKMQ, per germline (reference sequence). The CDR3 is 15 residues long. CDR3 nucleotide sequence: TGTGCCAGCAGCTTATGGGACTCTCCCTACAATGAGCAGTTCTTC. Amino acid sequence: CASSLWDSPYNEQFF.

The chain joins TRBV13 to TRBJ2-7; tentatively, D is TRBD2 (5 bases). Germline loops: CDR1 PRHDT, CDR2 FYEKMQ (reference sequence). V was trimmed by 11 bases and J by 2 bases, leaving 19 bases between them. This CDR3 comprises 14 residues. The chain's CDR3 is CASSSRREAYEQYF. For the CDR3, the DNA is TGTGCCTCCAGCAGTCGTCGGGAAGCCTACGAGCAGTACTTC.

The chain carries TRBV7-9 and TRBJ2-7; D gene uncertain. V shed 3 bases and J shed 2 bases, with 8 bases lying between them. Germline CDR1 is SEHNR and CDR2 is FQNEAQ (reference sequence). This CDR3 has 13 residues. The CDR3 region has the DNA TGTGCCAGCAGCTTTCCCGTCCCCTACGAGCAGTACTTC. It is translated as CASSFPVPYEQYF.

The rearrangement joins TRBV28 to TRBJ2-7; weak D call: TRBD2 (6 bases). The ends were cut back, 6 bases at V and 3 bases at J, with 21 bases in the middle. Germline CDR1 and CDR2: MDHEN and SYDVKM. There are 16 residues in the CDR3. The CDR3 region has the DNA TGTGCCAGCAGCCTTGGGCGGGCTAGCGCGGTCTACGAGCAGTACTTC. As protein: CASSLGRASAVYEQYF.

The V gene is TRBV2, the J gene TRBJ2-1, with D hard to call. The CDR3 is made up of 11 amino acids. The V gene lost 10 bases and the J gene lost 5 bases, with 9 bases spanning the gap. Per germline, CDR1 SNHLY and CDR2 FYNNEI. Here the CDR3 DNA reads TGTGCCACCCTTATAAACAATGAGCAGTTCTTC. Residues: CATLINNEQFF. Complete variable domain (other parts from reference TRBV2 and TRBJ2-1): EPEVTQTPSHQVTQMGQEVILRCVPISNHLYFYWYRQILGQKVEFLVSFYNNEISEKSEIFDDQFSVERPDGSNFTLKIRSTKLEDSAMYFCATLINNEQFFGPGTRLTVL.

The rearrangement links TRBV19 to TRBJ1-2, with D unresolved. In germline, CDR1 is LNHDA, CDR2 SQIVND (reference sequence). V was clipped by 0 bases and J by 9 bases, with 23 bases between them. The CDR3 contains 17 residues. The CDR3 coding sequence is TGTGCCAGTAGTATAGATCCCCTACCCTTAGGGAATAGGAGCTACACCTTC. Translated: CASSIDPLPLGNRSYTF.

The chain employs TRBV5-8 and TRBJ1-2, with D unclear. V shed 2 bases and J shed 8 bases, with 7 bases lying between them. CDR3 length equals 11 residues. In germline, CDR1 is SGHTS, CDR2 YDEGEE. CDR3 DNA: TGTGCCAGCAGCTTCCTCGGGGGCTACACCTTC. As protein: CASSFLGGYTF.

Turning to this clone: One junction end disagrees with the germline gene, perhaps due to a read error. The V gene is TRBV30, the J gene TRBJ1-2; no clear D gene. Germline values: CDR1 GTSNPN, CDR2 SVGIG (reference sequence). This CDR3 region has 11 residues. The CDR3 bases are TGTGCCTGGAGTACGAACCGGGTCTACTGCTTC. As protein: CAWSTNRVYCF. Combining the CDR3 with reference TRBV30 and TRBJ1-2 gives the whole variable domain SQTIHQWPATLVQPVGSPLSLECTVEGTSNPNLYWYRQAAGRGLQLLFYSVGIGQISSEVPQNLSASRPQDRQFILSSKKLLLSDSGFYLCAWSTNRVYCFGSGTRLTVV.

This clone was found a few times. V gene TRBV6-5 combines with J gene TRBJ1-2, with D possibly matching TRBD1 (5 bases). V shed 5 bases and J shed 6 bases, with 13 bases lying between them. CDR1 is MNHEY and CDR2 is SVGAGI in the germline V gene. CDR3 length: 13 amino acids. In DNA form, the CDR3 reads TGTGCCAGCAGTCCGGGGCTGAGAAATGGCTACACCTTC. Translating it yields CASSPGLRNGYTF.

J is TRBJ2-7 and V is TRBV28; D tentatively reads TRBD1 or TRBD2 (5 bases each). This CDR3 comprises 14 residues. Germline loops: CDR1 MDHEN, CDR2 SYDVKM. V shed 3 bases and J shed 6 bases, with 15 bases lying between them. The CDR3 here is CASSFVEGTGEQYF. CDR3 DNA sequence: TGTGCCAGCAGTTTCGTTGAGGGGACGGGCGAGCAGTACTTC. Filled out from reference TRBV28 and TRBJ2-7, the complete variable domain reads DVKVTQSSRYLVKRTGEKVFLECVQDMDHENMFWYRQDPGLGLRLIYFSYDVKMKEKGDIPEGYSVSREKKERFSLILESASTNQTSMYLCASSFVEGTGEQYFGPGTRLTVT.

The rearrangement links TRBV6-6 to TRBJ2-7; TRBD1 agrees at 7 bases. Germline CDR1 is MNHNY and CDR2 is SVGAGI (reference sequence). This CDR3 has 12 residues. The V gene end was trimmed by 7 bases and the J gene end by 5 bases; junction bases not matched to a gene: 5. CDR3 sequence: CASINRGHEQYF. CDR3 DNA sequence: TGTGCCAGCATCAACAGGGGACACGAGCAGTACTTC.

This clone was counted a single time. The chain combines TRBV9 with TRBJ2-7; TRBD2 matches at 7 bases. V shed 2 bases and J 6 bases; nucleotides not matched to a gene: 8. The germline V gene encodes CDR1 SGDLS and CDR2 YYNGEE. The CDR3 spans 14 residues. CDR3 protein: CASSVLADPFEQYF. The CDR3 coding sequence is TGTGCCAGCAGCGTCCTAGCGGACCCTTTCGAGCAGTACTTC.